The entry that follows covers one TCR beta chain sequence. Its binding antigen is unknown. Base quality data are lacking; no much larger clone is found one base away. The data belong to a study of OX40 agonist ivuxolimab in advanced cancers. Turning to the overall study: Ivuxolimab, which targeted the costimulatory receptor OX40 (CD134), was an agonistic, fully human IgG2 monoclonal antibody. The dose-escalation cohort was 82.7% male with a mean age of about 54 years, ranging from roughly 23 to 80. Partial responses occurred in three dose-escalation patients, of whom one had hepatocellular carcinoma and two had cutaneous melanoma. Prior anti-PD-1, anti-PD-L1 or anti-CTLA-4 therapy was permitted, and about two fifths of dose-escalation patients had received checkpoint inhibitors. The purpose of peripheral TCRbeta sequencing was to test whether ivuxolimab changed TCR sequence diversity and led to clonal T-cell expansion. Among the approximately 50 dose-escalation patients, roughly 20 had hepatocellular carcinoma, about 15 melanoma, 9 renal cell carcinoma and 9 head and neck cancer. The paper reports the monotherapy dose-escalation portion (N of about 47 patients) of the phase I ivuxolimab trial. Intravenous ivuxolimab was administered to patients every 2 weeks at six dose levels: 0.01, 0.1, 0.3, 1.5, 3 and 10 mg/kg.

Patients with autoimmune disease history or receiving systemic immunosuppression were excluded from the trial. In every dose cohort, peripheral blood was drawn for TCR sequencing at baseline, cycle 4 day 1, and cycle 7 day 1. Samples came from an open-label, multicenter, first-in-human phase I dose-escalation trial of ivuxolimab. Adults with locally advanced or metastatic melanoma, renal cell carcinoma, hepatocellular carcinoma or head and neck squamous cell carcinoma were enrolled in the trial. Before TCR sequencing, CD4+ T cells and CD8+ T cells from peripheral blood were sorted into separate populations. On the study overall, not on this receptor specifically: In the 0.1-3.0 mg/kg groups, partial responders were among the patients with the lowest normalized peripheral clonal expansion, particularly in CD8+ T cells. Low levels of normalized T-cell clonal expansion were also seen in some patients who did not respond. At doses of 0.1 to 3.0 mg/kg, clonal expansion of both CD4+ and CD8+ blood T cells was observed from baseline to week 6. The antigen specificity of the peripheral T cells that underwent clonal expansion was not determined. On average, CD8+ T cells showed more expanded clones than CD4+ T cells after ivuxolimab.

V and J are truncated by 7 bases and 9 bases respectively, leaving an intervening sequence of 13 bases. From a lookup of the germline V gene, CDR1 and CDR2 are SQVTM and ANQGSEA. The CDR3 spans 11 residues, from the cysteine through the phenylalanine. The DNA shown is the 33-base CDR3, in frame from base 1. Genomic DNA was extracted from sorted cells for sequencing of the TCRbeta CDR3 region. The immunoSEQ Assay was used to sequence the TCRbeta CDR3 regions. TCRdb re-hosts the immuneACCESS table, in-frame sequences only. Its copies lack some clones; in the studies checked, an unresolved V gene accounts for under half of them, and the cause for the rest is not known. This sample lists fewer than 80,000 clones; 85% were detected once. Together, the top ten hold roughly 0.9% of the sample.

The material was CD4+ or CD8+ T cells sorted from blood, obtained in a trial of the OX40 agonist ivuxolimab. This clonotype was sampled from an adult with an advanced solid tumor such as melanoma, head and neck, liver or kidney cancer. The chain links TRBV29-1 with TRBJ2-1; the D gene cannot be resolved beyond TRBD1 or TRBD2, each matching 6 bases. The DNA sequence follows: TGCAGCGCCCGAGGGGGGACTGAGCAGTTCTTC. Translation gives CSARGGTEQFF.